This T cell receptor beta chain came from a study of shared clonotypes between healthy human individuals. The overall study: Donors were a couple of women and a few men aged 18 to 49. Per donor, CD8 memory used one plate, CD8 naive used two, CD4 memory used three and CD4 naive used three.

Each donor was a Caucasian adult residing in Nashville, Tennessee. J lost 4 bases, V lost 9 bases, and 17 bases had no gene match. From germline, CDR1 is MNHEY and CDR2 SMNVEV (reference sequence). There are 18 residues in the CDR3. Only in-frame clones appear in the TCRdb table, and some are missing; sequencing was by immunoSEQ multiplex PCR. The table records roughly 1,100,000 clones, about 75% of them present only once. The specimen was memory CD4+ T cells sorted from blood. Specified subset: CD45RA-negative fraction. The rearrangement links TRBV27 to TRBJ2-3, with 12 bases lining up with TRBD2. The source is a man younger than 35 in good health. CDR3 amino acids: CASWPLASGGARPDTQYF. CDR3 bases: TGTGCCAGTTGGCCCTTGGCTAGCGGGGGGGCTCGGCCAGATACGCAGTATTTT.